This paragraph covers one T cell receptor beta chain sequence. Sequencing used immunoSEQ multiplex PCR; TCRdb keeps in-frame clones, though not all of them. Of under 200,000 clones in the sample, approximately 85% are singletons; the top ten hold roughly 1.1%. The sample originates from a study of blood T cell repertoires in COVID-19. CDR1 and CDR2 (germline): LNHDA, SQIVND (reference sequence). V was pared by 2 bases and J by 5 bases, with 7 bases of the junction left unmatched. The CDR3 is made up of 16 amino acids. The rearrangement uses TRBV19 and TRBJ1-1, with TRBD1 matching 11 bases. The clonotype originates from a man aged 55-75 years who had recovered from COVID-19. Sequencing was performed on peripheral blood. CDR3 region: CASSIRDRGVRTEAFF. The CDR3 nucleotides are TGTGCCAGTAGTATAAGGGACAGGGGGGTCCGGACTGAAGCTTTCTTT.